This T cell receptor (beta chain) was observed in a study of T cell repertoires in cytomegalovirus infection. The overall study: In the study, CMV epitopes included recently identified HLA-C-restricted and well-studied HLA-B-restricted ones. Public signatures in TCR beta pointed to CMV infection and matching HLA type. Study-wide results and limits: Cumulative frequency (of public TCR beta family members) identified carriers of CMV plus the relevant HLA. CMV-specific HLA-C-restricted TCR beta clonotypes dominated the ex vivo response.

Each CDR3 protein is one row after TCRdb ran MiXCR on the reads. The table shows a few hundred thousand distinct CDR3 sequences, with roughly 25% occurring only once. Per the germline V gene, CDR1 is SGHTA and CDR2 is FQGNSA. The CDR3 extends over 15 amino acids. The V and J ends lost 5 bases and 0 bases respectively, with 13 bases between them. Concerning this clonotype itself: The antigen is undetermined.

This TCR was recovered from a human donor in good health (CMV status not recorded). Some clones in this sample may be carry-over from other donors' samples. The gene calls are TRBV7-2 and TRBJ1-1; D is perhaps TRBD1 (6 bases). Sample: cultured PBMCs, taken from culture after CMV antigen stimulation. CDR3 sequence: CASSLRTAMNTEAFF. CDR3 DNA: TGTGCCAGCAGCCTAAGGACAGCCATGAACACTGAAGCTTTCTTT.